This TCR beta chain was sequenced in a study of a mutant IDH1 vaccine in newly diagnosed glioma. The wider study: Following radiotherapy alone, or alongside temozolomide cycles, vaccination was started after an interval of 4-6 weeks.

Time point indicated: week 23, last vaccination. Each dose delivered 300 ug of mutant IDH1 20-mer peptide subcutaneously with imiquimod. TCRdb's table, derived via immunoSEQ multiplex PCR, lists solely in-frame clones and lacks some. The data hold 65,000 or so clones, with roughly 81% observed a single time. Worth noting for this clone: Its target is unknown.

V lost 3 bases and J lost 0, with 14 bases in between. The CDR3 runs 16 residues. In germline, CDR1 is SGHDN, CDR2 FVKESK. The clonotype comes from a man aged 25 to 40 with glioma. Material: PBMCs, obtained from a glioma patient whose treatment included an IDH1 peptide vaccine. The V gene is TRBV14, the J gene TRBJ2-5, with D tentatively TRBD1 (6 bases). This CDR3 reads CASSQGTIQYQETQYF. For the CDR3, the DNA is TGTGCCAGCAGCCAGGGGACAATTCAATACCAAGAGACCCAGTACTTC.